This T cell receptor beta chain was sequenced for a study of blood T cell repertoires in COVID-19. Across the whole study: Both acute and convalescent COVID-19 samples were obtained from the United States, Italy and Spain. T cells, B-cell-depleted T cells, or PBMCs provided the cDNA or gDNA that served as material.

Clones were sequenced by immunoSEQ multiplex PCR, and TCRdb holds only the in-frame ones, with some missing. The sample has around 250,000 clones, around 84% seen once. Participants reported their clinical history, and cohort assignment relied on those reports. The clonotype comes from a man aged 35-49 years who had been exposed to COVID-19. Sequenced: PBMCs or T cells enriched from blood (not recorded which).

The CDR3 spells CASKYVPAGGELWYEQYF. The DNA of the CDR3 is TGTGCCAGCAAGTATGTGCCCGCTGGAGGGGAGTTATGGTACGAGCAGTACTTC. The chain links TRBV2 to TRBJ2-7; the D gene is possibly TRBD2 (6 bases). CDR3 length: 18 amino acids. Trimming took 7 bases from V and 4 from J, leaving 29 bases between them. In germline, CDR1 is SNHLY, CDR2 FYNNEI.